This T cell receptor beta chain was identified during a study of identical twins. Study findings and constraints: Analyses of zero insertions could, in part, be confounded by invariant MAIT and iNKT cells. Fewer insertions characterized abundant cord blood beta clonotypes, whereas memory repertoires showed none.

Worth noting for this clonotype: Its antigen is as yet unknown.

From germline, CDR1 is MNHNS and CDR2 SASEGT. The CDR3 runs 15 residues. The trim removed 2 bases at V and 8 bases at J, leaving 10 bases unmatched. A universal primer site was added by template switching, and unique molecular identifiers were carried by the cDNA. TCRdb fed the 5' RACE reads into MiXCR, producing one record per CDR3 protein. The repertoire includes 1.5 million to 2 million distinct CDR3 sequences, 25% to 35% of them detected once, and roughly 0.3% sits in the top ten. All donors were healthy Caucasians. The chain employs TRBV6-1 and TRBJ1-2; 8 bases are shared with TRBD1. The receptor comes from a newborn girl in good health. The material sequenced was cord blood. CDR3 nucleotides: TGTGCCAGCAGTGAAAGGTGGCAGGGGGCTAACGGCTACACCTTC. Residues: CASSERWQGANGYTF.